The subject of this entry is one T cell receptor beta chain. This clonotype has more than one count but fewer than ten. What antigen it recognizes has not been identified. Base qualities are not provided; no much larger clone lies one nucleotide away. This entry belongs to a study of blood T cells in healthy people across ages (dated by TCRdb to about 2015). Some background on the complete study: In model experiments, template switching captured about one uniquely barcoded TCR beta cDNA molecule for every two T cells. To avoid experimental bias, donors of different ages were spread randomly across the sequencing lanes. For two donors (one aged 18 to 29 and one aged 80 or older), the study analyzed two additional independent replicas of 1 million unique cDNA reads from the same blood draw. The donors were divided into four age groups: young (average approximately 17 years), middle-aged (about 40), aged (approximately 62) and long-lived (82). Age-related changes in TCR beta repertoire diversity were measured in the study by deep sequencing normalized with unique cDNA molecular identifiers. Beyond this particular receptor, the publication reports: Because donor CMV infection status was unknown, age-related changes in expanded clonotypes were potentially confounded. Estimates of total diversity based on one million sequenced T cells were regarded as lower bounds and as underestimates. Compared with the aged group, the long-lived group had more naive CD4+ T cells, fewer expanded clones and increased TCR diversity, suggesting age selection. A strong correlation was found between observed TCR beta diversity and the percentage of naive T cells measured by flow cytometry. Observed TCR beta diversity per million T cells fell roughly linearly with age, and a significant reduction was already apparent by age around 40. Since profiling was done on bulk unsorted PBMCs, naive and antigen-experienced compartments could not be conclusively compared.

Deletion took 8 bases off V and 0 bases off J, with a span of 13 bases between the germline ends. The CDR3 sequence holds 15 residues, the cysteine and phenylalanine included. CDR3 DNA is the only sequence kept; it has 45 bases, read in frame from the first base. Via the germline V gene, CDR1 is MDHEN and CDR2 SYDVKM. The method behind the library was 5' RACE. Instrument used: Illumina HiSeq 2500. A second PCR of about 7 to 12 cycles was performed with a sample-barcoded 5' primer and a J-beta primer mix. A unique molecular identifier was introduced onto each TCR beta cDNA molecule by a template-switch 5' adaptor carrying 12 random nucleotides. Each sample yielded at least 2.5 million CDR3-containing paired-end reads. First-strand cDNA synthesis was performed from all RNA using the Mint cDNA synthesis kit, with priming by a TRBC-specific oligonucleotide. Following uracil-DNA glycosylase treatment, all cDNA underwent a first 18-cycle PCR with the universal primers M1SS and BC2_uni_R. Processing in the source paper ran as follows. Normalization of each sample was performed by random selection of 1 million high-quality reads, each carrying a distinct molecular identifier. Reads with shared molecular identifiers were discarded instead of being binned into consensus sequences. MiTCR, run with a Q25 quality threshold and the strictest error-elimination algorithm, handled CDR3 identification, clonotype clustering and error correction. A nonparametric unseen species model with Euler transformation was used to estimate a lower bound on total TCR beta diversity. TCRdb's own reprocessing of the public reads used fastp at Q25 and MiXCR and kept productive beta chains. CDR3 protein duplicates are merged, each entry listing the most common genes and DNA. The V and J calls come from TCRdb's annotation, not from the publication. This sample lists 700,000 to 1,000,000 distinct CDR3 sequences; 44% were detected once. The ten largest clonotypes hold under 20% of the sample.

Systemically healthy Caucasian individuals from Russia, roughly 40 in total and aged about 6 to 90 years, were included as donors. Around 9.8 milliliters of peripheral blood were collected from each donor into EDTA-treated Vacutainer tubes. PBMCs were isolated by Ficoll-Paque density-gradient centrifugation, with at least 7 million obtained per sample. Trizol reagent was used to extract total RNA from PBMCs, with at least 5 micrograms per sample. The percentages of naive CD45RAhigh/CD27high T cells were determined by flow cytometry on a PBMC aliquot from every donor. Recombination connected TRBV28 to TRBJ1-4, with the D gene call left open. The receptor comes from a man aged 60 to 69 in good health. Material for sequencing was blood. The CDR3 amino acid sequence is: CASSHGDATNEKLFF. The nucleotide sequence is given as TGTGCCAGCTCCCACGGTGATGCAACTAATGAAAAACTGTTTTTT.